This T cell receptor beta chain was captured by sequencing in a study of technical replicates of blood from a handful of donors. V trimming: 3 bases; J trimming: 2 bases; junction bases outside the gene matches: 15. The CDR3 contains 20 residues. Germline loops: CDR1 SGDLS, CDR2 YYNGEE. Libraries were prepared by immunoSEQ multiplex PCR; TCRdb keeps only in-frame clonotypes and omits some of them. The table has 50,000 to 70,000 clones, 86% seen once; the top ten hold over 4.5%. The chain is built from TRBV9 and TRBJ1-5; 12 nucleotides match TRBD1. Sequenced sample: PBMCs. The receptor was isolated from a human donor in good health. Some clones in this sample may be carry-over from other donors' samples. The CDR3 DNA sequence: TGTGCCAGCAGCGGAACCCCCGGGACAGGGGGCAAATGGGGCAATCAGCCCCAGCATTTT. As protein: CASSGTPGTGGKWGNQPQHF.